The T cell receptor beta chain under discussion was sequenced for a study of graft-versus-host responses after intestinal transplantation. This clone appeared a single time. Its antigen is as yet unknown. Whole-study findings and limits: Early after transplant, HvG clones declined as circulating GvH clones peaked.

The CDR3 has 15 amino acids. Germline V gives CDR1 SGHDT, CDR2 YYEEEE. Trimming removed 4 bases from V and 0 bases from J, with 11 bases in between. Assay used: immunoSEQ multiplex PCR; TCRdb lists only in-frame clones, some missing. The data show over 45,000 clones, roughly 90% seen once. This clonotype originated in a human patient who received an intestinal transplant, so some T cells may come from the graft donor. The V gene is TRBV5-6, the J gene TRBJ2-1; no clear D. The sample here was PBMCs, taken 26 days after transplant. CDR3 in amino acids: CASSPTESSYNEQFF. Written as DNA, the CDR3 is TGTGCCAGCAGCCCTACAGAGAGCTCCTACAATGAGCAGTTCTTC.